Listed here are 27 T cell receptor beta chains from one sample, sequenced in a study of T cells after posttransplantation cyclophosphamide. Measured with immunoSEQ multiplex PCR; TCRdb has only the in-frame clones, and not every one. The sample shows 20,000 to 30,000 clones, around 86% of them seen only once. The sample consisted of PBMCs. The receptor set was obtained from a woman in her sixties or seventies with a blood cancer, CMV-positive, and with a related stem cell donor.

The chain carries TRBV5-8 and TRBJ2-7; 11 nucleotides line up with TRBD2. The CDR3 runs to 15 residues. Germline V gene data show CDR1 as SGHTS and CDR2 as YDEGEE. V trimming: 1 base; J trimming: 4 bases; junction bases outside the gene matches: 4. The DNA for the CDR3 is TGTGCCAGCAGCTTGAGACTAGCGGGAAGGTACGAGCAGTACTTC. Protein: CASSLRLAGRYEQYF.

The chain combines TRBV6-6 with TRBJ1-2; D perhaps matches TRBD1 (6 bases). The ends were cut back, 4 bases at V and 3 bases at J, with 9 bases in the middle. The CDR3 has 13 residues. Germline CDR1 and CDR2: MNHNY and SVGAGI (reference sequence). CDR3 bases: TGTGCCAGCAGTTTGAACAGGGACTATGGCTACACCTTC. Encoded protein: CASSLNRDYGYTF.

The chain links TRBV2 to TRBJ2-3, with 7 bases aligning to TRBD2. Looked up from germline, CDR1 is SNHLY and CDR2 is FYNNEI. The junction had 15 bases not matched to a gene; V was cut back by 5 bases and J by 7 bases. The CDR3 loop spans 16 amino acids. The CDR3: CASSQRGVLSLHTQYF. In nucleotides, the CDR3 is TGTGCCAGCAGTCAACGGGGGGTCCTCAGCTTGCATACGCAGTATTTT.

The genes are TRBV25-1 and TRBJ1-1; unclear D gene. CDR1 and CDR2 (germline): MGHDK, SYGVNS. With 6 bases removed from V and 7 bases from J, the gap between germline ends came to 9 bases. This CDR3 has 11 residues. The CDR3 DNA follows: TGTGCCAGCAGGATACACGATGAAGCTTTCTTT. Translating gives CASRIHDEAFF.

In this sample, this clone turned up once. This chain joins TRBV7-2 and TRBJ2-5, with TRBD1 matching 9 bases. This CDR3 is 16 amino acids long. CDR1 SGHTA and CDR2 FQGNSA come from the germline V gene. The V segment lost 3 bases and the J segment 2 bases; nucleotides outside the gene matches: 7. The CDR3 here is CASSLGGTGRQETQYF. In DNA form, the CDR3 reads TGTGCCAGCAGCTTGGGAGGGACAGGGCGACAAGAGACCCAGTACTTC.

The J gene is TRBJ1-2, the V gene TRBV19; 8 positions agree with TRBD1. V lost 6 bases, J lost 4 bases, and 7 bases stayed unmatched. Germline lookup yields CDR1 LNHDA and CDR2 SQIVND (reference sequence). The CDR3 extends over 14 amino acids. The CDR3, as DNA: TGTGCCAGTAGGCAGGACAGGGCCGTCTATGGCTACACCTTC. This sequence encodes CASRQDRAVYGYTF.

The rearrangement links TRBV2 to TRBJ1-2, with D uncertain. The CDR3 has 12 amino acids. Germline CDR1 reads SNHLY; CDR2 reads FYNNEI. V lost 6 bases and J 8 bases, leaving 13 bases between the germline ends. The CDR3 DNA is TGTGCCAGCAGCCCTAGCCCGTCGGGCTACACCTTC. The encoded protein is CASSPSPSGYTF. The full variable domain, rest sourced from reference TRBV2 and TRBJ1-2, is EPEVTQTPSHQVTQMGQEVILRCVPISNHLYFYWYRQILGQKVEFLVSFYNNEISEKSEIFDDQFSVERPDGSNFTLKIRSTKLEDSAMYFCASSPSPSGYTFGSGTRLTVV.

Comments on this clone: Sequence at one end of the junction differs from germline and may be a read error. The chain uses TRBV7-7 and TRBJ2-5, with D possibly TRBD2 on 5 matching bases. Germline CDR1 reads SSHAT; CDR2 reads FNYEAQ (reference sequence). The CDR3 has 15 amino acids. The CDR3 nucleotides read TGTGCTAGCAGCACGGCCCCGGGAAGTTCAGAGACCCAGTACTTC. As protein: CASSTAPGSSETQYF.

This chain joins TRBV5-4 and TRBJ2-2; no reliable D call. The CDR3 is 13 amino acids. Germline CDR1 and CDR2: SGHNT and YYREEE (reference sequence). Trimming shortened V by 2 bases and J by 1 base, and 3 bases separated the two germline ends. The CDR3 sequence: CASSFQNTGELFF. The CDR3 nucleotides are TGTGCCAGCAGCTTCCAGAACACCGGGGAGCTGTTTTTT.

J is TRBJ2-5 and V is TRBV2; a possible D gene is TRBD2 (5 bases). Germline V gene lookup returns CDR1 SNHLY and CDR2 FYNNEI. V lost 5 bases, J lost 3 bases, and 22 bases lay in between. The CDR3 has 17 residues. The CDR3 loop reads CASSRNSGYMKEETQYF. CDR3 nucleotides: TGTGCCAGCAGTCGTAATTCGGGGTATATGAAAGAAGAGACCCAGTACTTC.

The chain couples TRBV27 to TRBJ2-5, with 8 bases identical to TRBD1. Germline-derived CDR1 and CDR2 are MNHEY and SMNVEV (reference sequence). Losses at the gene ends were 5 bases for V and 2 bases for J; bases not matched to a gene: 7. The CDR3 runs 15 residues. The CDR3 sequence: CASSAGTGSQETQYF. In DNA, the CDR3 is TGTGCCAGCAGTGCCGGGACAGGCTCACAAGAGACCCAGTACTTC.

The chain employs TRBV6-5 and TRBJ2-1; TRBD2 matches at 10 bases. Germline V gives CDR1 MNHEY, CDR2 SVGAGI. The CDR3 loop spans 15 amino acids. Trimming cost V 4 bases and J 7 bases; bases outside gene matches: 7. The CDR3 DNA sequence: TGTGCCAGCAGTTCCCCTAGCGGGAGAAGGAATGAGCAGTTCTTC. It specifies CASSSPSGRRNEQFF.

J is TRBJ2-7 and V is TRBV5-1, with D tentatively TRBD2 (5 bases). This CDR3 spans 15 amino acids. Germline V CDR1 and CDR2: SGHRS, YFSETQ. Trimming cost V 3 bases and J 3 bases, with 16 bases left between them. CDR3 in DNA: TGCGCCAGCAGCTATGGCAAGGAGGACCTCTACGAGCAGTACTTC. It is translated as CASSYGKEDLYEQYF.

This rearrangement joins TRBV6-1 to TRBJ2-2, with a tentative D call TRBD1 (6 bases). CDR1 MNHNS and CDR2 SASEGT come from the germline V gene. This CDR3 has 13 residues. Trimming left V 2 bases short and J 5 bases short, with 6 bases between. CDR3 nucleotide sequence: TGTGCCAGCAGTGAACAGGGGACCGGGGAGCTGTTTTTT. It codes for CASSEQGTGELFF.

CDR3 region: CASLGQTNTEAFF. The CDR3, as DNA: TGTGCCAGCCTCGGACAGACGAACACTGAAGCTTTCTTT. V is TRBV18 and J is TRBJ1-1; perhaps TRBD1 as D (6 bases). The CDR3 has 13 residues. The V gene lost 8 bases and the J gene lost 1 base, with 11 bases spanning the gap. The germline gives CDR1 KGHSH, CDR2 LQKENI.

This rearrangement joins TRBV6-1 to TRBJ2-1, with 7 bases identical to TRBD1. The germline CDR1 and CDR2 sequences are MNHNS and SASEGT. With V trimmed by 7 bases and J by 3 bases, 6 bases remained unmatched. CDR3 length equals 14 residues. CDR3 sequence (DNA): TGTGCCAGCACTAGGACAGGAATCTACAATGAGCAGTTCTTC. Protein: CASTRTGIYNEQFF.

This clone was seen more than once but under ten times. The chain is built from TRBV7-8 and TRBJ1-1; 8 bases map to TRBD1. The CDR3 runs to 14 residues. The V gene end was trimmed by 5 bases and the J gene end by 8 bases; junction bases not matched to a gene: 10. Germline CDR1 is SGHVS and CDR2 is FQNEAQ. Written as DNA, the CDR3 is TGTGCCAGCAGCACGAGGACAGGGTTGAGGGAAGCTTTCTTT. This gives the protein CASSTRTGLREAFF.

The chain recombines TRBV29-1 with TRBJ1-1; D not certain. Looked up from germline, CDR1 is SQVTM and CDR2 is ANQGSEA. CDR3 length equals 8 residues. The V and J ends lost 7 bases and 11 bases respectively, with 8 bases between them. Here the CDR3 reads CSGAYAFF. The CDR3 DNA reads as TGCAGCGGGGCTTATGCTTTCTTT. Based on the CDR3 plus reference TRBV29-1 and TRBJ1-1, the full variable domain is SAVISQKPSRDICQRGTSLTIQCQVDSQVTMMFWYRQQPGQSLTLIATANQGSEATYESGFVIDKFPISRPNLTFSTLTVSNMSPEDSSIYLCSGAYAFFGQGTRLTVV.

The chain employs TRBV10-3 and TRBJ1-1; D not resolved. V was shortened by 0 bases and J by 3 bases, with 5 bases between the two germline ends. The CDR3 length is 13 residues. Germline V CDR1 and CDR2: ENHRY, SYGVKD. The CDR3 loop is CAISESEYTEAFF. CDR3 in DNA: TGTGCCATCAGTGAGTCGGAGTACACTGAAGCTTTCTTT.

The V gene is TRBV11-3, the J gene TRBJ2-7, with a weak D call TRBD2 (6 bases). This CDR3 is 15 amino acids long. The germline V and J ends were trimmed by 3 bases and 2 bases, with 14 bases remaining between them. The germline gives CDR1 SGHNT, CDR2 YENEEA. CDR3 region: CASSFGGVGPYEQYF. CDR3 nucleotides: TGTGCCAGCAGCTTTGGCGGGGTGGGTCCCTACGAGCAGTACTTC.

This clone was recorded only once. V and J are TRBV15 and TRBJ2-7; 11 positions match TRBD2. CDR1 LNHNV and CDR2 YYDKDF come from the germline V gene (reference sequence). Germline trimming cut 3 bases from V and 3 bases from J; bases unmatched to any gene: 4. This CDR3 comprises 15 residues. The CDR3 loop reads CATSRSGTSGYEQYF. CDR3 sequence (DNA): TGTGCCACCAGCAGGTCCGGGACTAGCGGCTACGAGCAGTACTTC.

The gene calls are TRBV5-1 and TRBJ2-7; TRBD2 aligns across 13 bases. This CDR3 has 14 amino acids. The V segment lost 5 bases and the J segment 6 bases; nucleotides outside the gene matches: 5. The germline V gene encodes CDR1 SGHRS and CDR2 YFSETQ. DNA for the CDR3: TGCGCCAGCAGAGAAGGACTAGCGGGAGTCGAGCAGTACTTC. Translation: CASREGLAGVEQYF.

The chain has TRBV10-2 and TRBJ2-3; 7 nucleotides match TRBD2. Germline V gene data show CDR1 as WSHSY and CDR2 as SAAADI. This CDR3 has 16 amino acids. Trimming cost V 2 bases and J 6 bases; bases outside gene matches: 11. The CDR3 region is CASSEPSSGPTDTQYF. The CDR3 region has the DNA TGCGCCAGCAGTGAGCCCTCTAGCGGCCCCACGGATACGCAGTATTTT.

V is TRBV11-2 and J is TRBJ1-2; 10 bases are shared with TRBD1. Germline CDR1 reads SGHAT; CDR2 reads FQNNGV. J lost 4 bases, V lost 2 bases, and 7 bases had no gene match. The CDR3 runs to 16 residues. The CDR3 DNA is TGTGCCAGCAGCTTATTGGGACAGGGGCCTTTCTATGGCTACACCTTC. This encodes CASSLLGQGPFYGYTF.

The V and J genes are TRBV5-1 and TRBJ1-4; D is possibly TRBD1 (5 bases). The V end was cut by 2 bases, the J end by 4 bases, with 9 bases between. Germline V gene data show CDR1 as SGHRS and CDR2 as YFSETQ. The CDR3 is made up of 14 amino acids. The CDR3 protein is CASSLQRGNEKLFF. The DNA for the CDR3 is TGCGCCAGCAGCTTACAAAGGGGTAATGAAAAACTGTTTTTT.

The gene calls are TRBV5-1 and TRBJ1-2; D may be TRBD1 (5 bases). The CDR3 has 17 residues. From germline, CDR1 is SGHRS and CDR2 YFSETQ. Trimming removed 0 bases from V and 7 bases from J, with 22 bases in between. CDR3 sequence: CASSLDSGREVRSGYTF. The CDR3 DNA reads as TGCGCCAGCAGCTTGGATTCAGGGAGGGAGGTTAGGAGTGGCTACACCTTC. Using reference TRBV5-1 and TRBJ1-2 for the parts outside the CDR3, the full variable domain is KAGVTQTPRYLIKTRGQQVTLSCSPISGHRSVSWYQQTPGQGLQFLFEYFSETQRNKGNFPGRFSGRQFSNSRSEMNVSTLELGDSALYLCASSLDSGREVRSGYTFGSGTRLTVV.

The V and J genes are TRBV7-9 and TRBJ2-1; 9 nucleotides agree with TRBD2. After removal of 5 bases from V and 6 bases from J, the junction contained 17 bases not matched to a gene. CDR3 length equals 18 residues. Germline lookup yields CDR1 SEHNR and CDR2 FQNEAQ (reference sequence). The CDR3 DNA sequence: TGTGCCAGCAGCCAAAACCCCGTTGCGGGAGGGCCCCGCAATGAGCAGTTCTTC. It encodes CASSQNPVAGGPRNEQFF.